The text below deals with one T cell receptor beta chain. Antigen: not known. The sample is drawn from a study of T cell repertoires in cytomegalovirus infection. For the study at large: Recently identified HLA-C-restricted CMV epitopes were used, and well-studied HLA-B-restricted CMV epitopes were used as well. Public TCR beta signatures marked donors with CMV infection and the matching HLA. Study observations and caveats: The response measured ex vivo was dominated by TCR beta clonotypes (HLA-C-restricted and CMV-specific). Cumulated frequencies of public TCR beta families served to identify carriers of CMV plus the relevant HLA.

TCRdb ran MiXCR on the reads and lists one entry per CDR3 protein. The sample consists of around 900,000 distinct CDR3 sequences, roughly 30% of them appearing once. Trimming pared 8 bases from V and 3 bases from J, leaving 20 bases between. Germline CDR1 reads MNHEY; CDR2 reads SMNVEV (reference sequence). This CDR3 is built from 16 residues. The sequence was collected from a human donor in good health (CMV status not recorded). Some clones in this sample may be carry-over from other donors' samples. This sample comprised cultured CD8+ T cells from PBMCs, obtained from culture after CMV antigen stimulation. J is TRBJ1-5 and V is TRBV27, with no clear D. The CDR3 spells CASAFTARPPNQPQHF. The CDR3 nucleotides are TGTGCCAGCGCCTTTACGGCACGACCCCCCAATCAGCCCCAGCATTTT.